The entry below describes one T cell receptor beta chain. These data are taken from a study of blood T cell repertoires in COVID-19. Study-level information: COVID-19 samples from acute and convalescent phases originated in the United States, Italy and Spain. Sources were T cells, B-cell-depleted T cells, or PBMCs; the material itself was cDNA or gDNA.

This CDR3 region has 15 residues. Germline CDR1 SGHAT, CDR2 FQNNGV. The V segment lost 5 bases and the J segment 7 bases; nucleotides outside the gene matches: 10. Data came from immunoSEQ multiplex PCR; TCRdb stores just in-frame clones and leaves some out. Here the sample spans around 100,000 clones, approximately 88% being singletons. This chain connects TRBV11-2 to TRBJ2-7; 11 bases match TRBD1. This receptor was taken from an older man with acute or convalescent COVID-19. Input material: peripheral blood. The CDR3 DNA reads TGTGCCAGCAGCCATGGGACAGGGGGAGAATTGGAGCAGTACTTC. Translated: CASSHGTGGELEQYF. Full variable domain (remainder filled in from reference TRBV11-2 and TRBJ2-7): EAGVAQSPRYKIIEKRQSVAFWCNPISGHATLYWYQQILGQGPKLLIQFQNNGVVDDSQLPKDRFSAERLKGVDSTLKIQPAKLEDSAVYLCASSHGTGGELEQYFGPGTRLTVT.